This is a list of T cell receptor beta chains from one sample in a study of shared clonotypes between healthy human individuals. Method: immunoSEQ multiplex PCR; TCRdb's copy keeps in-frame clones and lacks some. The sample includes 1.6 million or so clones, over 95% seen only once; the top ten take approximately 1.1%. Sequenced: naive CD4+ T cells sorted from blood. These receptors were taken from a young man in good health. Each CDR3 is given with its conserved first and last residue. A D gene is named only where the DNA matches it firmly. For some rows the clone size is stated as once, few or many, or as a class when expanded; others skip it.

clone_size,j_call,d_call,v_call,cdr3_length,cdr3_nt,cdr3_aa
.,TRBJ2-2,.,TRBV11-2,14,TGTGCCAGCAGCATTAACAGGGTAAACGGGGAGCTGTTTTTT,CASSINRVNGELFF
.,TRBJ2-5,.,TRBV19,14,TGTGCCAGTAGTCCATGGTTCGGCCAAGAGACCCAGTACTTC,CASSPWFGQETQYF
.,TRBJ1-3,.,TRBV5-1,16,TGCGCCAGCAGCTTGGCCGGTGCGGCCTCTGGAAACACCATATATTTT,CASSLAGAASGNTIYF
.,TRBJ2-5,.,TRBV7-9,16,TGTGCCAGCAGCTTACGTGGGGCACGGGGCCAAGAGACCCAGTACTTC,CASSLRGARGQETQYF
.,TRBJ2-3,.,TRBV10-1,13,TGCGCCAGCAGTACAGATAGCACAGATACGCAGTATTTT,CASSTDSTDTQYF
.,TRBJ2-7,.,TRBV25-1,13,TGTGCCAGCAGTGAATTAGGGTTAACTGAGCAGTACTTC,CASSELGLTEQYF
.,TRBJ1-3,.,TRBV10-2,16,TGCGCCGTCCAGCAGCCGGGGTCCGGTACTGGAAACACCATATATTTT,CAVQQPGSGTGNTIYF
.,TRBJ2-7,TRBD2,TRBV6-5,14,TGTGCCAGCAGTTCCCTGCGGGAGTACCACGAGCAGTACTTC,CASSSLREYHEQYF
.,TRBJ2-1,.,TRBV19,15,TGTGCCAGTAGTCGATCGGTTAATACCTACAATGAGCAGTTCTTC,CASSRSVNTYNEQFF
.,TRBJ2-7,TRBD2,TRBV4-2,16,TGTGCCAGCAGCCGGGGACTAGCGGGAAATACCCACGAGCAGTACTTC,CASSRGLAGNTHEQYF
.,TRBJ2-1,TRBD2,TRBV9,20,TGTGCCAGCAGCCCCCGAGGAATTAGCGGGAGGGGGAGCTCCTACAATGAGCAGTTCTTC,CASSPRGISGRGSSYNEQFF
.,TRBJ1-5,.,TRBV20-1,11,TGCAGTGCCCGCGTGGGTCAGCCCCAGCATTTT,CSARVGQPQHF
.,TRBJ2-3,TRBD1,TRBV27,19,TGTGCCAGCAGTTTATTTGCCATCAGGGACAGTTCTAGCACAGATACGCAGTATTTT,CASSLFAIRDSSSTDTQYF
.,TRBJ2-7,.,TRBV5-1,14,TGCGCCAGCAGCTTGTCAGGGGCGGCCAACGAGCAGTACTTC,CASSLSGAANEQYF
.,TRBJ1-3,.,TRBV7-9,15,TGTGCCAGCAGCTTAGCCTGGTCCTCTGGAAACACCATATATTTT,CASSLAWSSGNTIYF
.,TRBJ2-2,TRBD2,TRBV5-4,15,TGTGCCAGCAGCTTAGCGGGAGGACGGACCGGGGAGCTGTTTTTT,CASSLAGGRTGELFF
.,TRBJ2-3,.,TRBV4-1,16,TGCGCCAGCAGCCAAGTATCCACAGGCCGCACAGATACGCAGTATTTT,CASSQVSTGRTDTQYF
once,TRBJ2-1,.,TRBV21-1,16,TGTGCCAGCAGCAAAGGCCGGACTAGCGGGACCAATGAGCAGTTCTTC,CASSKGRTSGTNEQFF
.,TRBJ1-2,TRBD1,TRBV7-3,13,TGTGCCAGCAGCTTTTTAACAGGGGATGGCTACACCTTC,CASSFLTGDGYTF
.,TRBJ2-3,TRBD2,TRBV7-6,18,TGTGCCAGCAGCTTAACGCTAGCGGGAGGTGGTGGCACAGATACGCAGTATTTT,CASSLTLAGGGGTDTQYF
once,TRBJ2-7,TRBD1,TRBV28,17,TGTGCCAGCTATGGCCCTGGTACAGGGGCTAACTCCTACGAGCAGTACTTC,CASYGPGTGANSYEQYF
.,TRBJ2-3,.,TRBV5-6,16,TGTGCCAGCAGCTCCCGGGTCGCAGGCTGGACAGATACGCAGTATTTT,CASSSRVAGWTDTQYF
.,TRBJ2-2,.,TRBV27,14,TGTGCCAGCAGTCCCACTCTGGGCACCGGGGAGCTGTTTTTT,CASSPTLGTGELFF
.,TRBJ1-4,.,TRBV2,12,TGTGCCAGCCACAGGGATAATGAAAAACTGTTTTTT,CASHRDNEKLFF
.,TRBJ2-5,TRBD1,TRBV5-4,15,TGTGCCAGCAGCAAAAGACAGGGATTACAAGAGACCCAGTACTTC,CASSKRQGLQETQYF
.,TRBJ2-1,TRBD1,TRBV7-8,14,TGTGCCAGCAGCTTAGGACAGGGGTGGAATGAGCAGTTCTTC,CASSLGQGWNEQFF
.,TRBJ2-3,.,TRBV5-1,14,TGCGCCAGCAGCTTGTGGCAGAGCACAGATACGCAGTATTTT,CASSLWQSTDTQYF
.,TRBJ1-1,.,TRBV6-5,12,TGTGCCACCAAAGAGGGGAACACTGAAGCTTTCTTT,CATKEGNTEAFF
.,TRBJ1-4,.,TRBV18,12,TGTGCCAGCTCTCGGGAAAGGGACGGGGGGTTTTTT,CASSRERDGGFF
.,TRBJ1-1,.,TRBV28,14,TGTGCCAGCAGTCCCTCCGACCGATACACTGAAGCTTTCTTT,CASSPSDRYTEAFF
few,TRBJ2-7,.,TRBV7-2,14,TGTGCCAGCAGCCCCAGGGCTAACAGTGATGAGCAGTACTTC,CASSPRANSDEQYF
.,TRBJ1-3,.,TRBV30,11,TGTGCCTGGACCTCCCGACAGACCCTATATTTT,CAWTSRQTLYF
.,TRBJ2-1,.,TRBV7-2,15,TGTGCCAGCAGCTTAGCCACCAGAGTATACAATGAGCAGTTCTTC,CASSLATRVYNEQFF
.,TRBJ2-1,TRBD2,TRBV5-8,15,TGTGCCAGCAGCTGGGGACTAGCGGGGGCCAATGAGCAGTTCTTC,CASSWGLAGANEQFF
.,TRBJ2-7,.,TRBV29-1,19,TGCAGCCACTCGACCTGGGGGATTCTCCGGGGACCTAACTCCTACGAGCAGTACTTC,CSHSTWGILRGPNSYEQYF
.,TRBJ2-7,.,TRBV20-1,11,TGCAGTGCTAGGGAATTACGAGGGCAGTACTTC,CSARELRGQYF
.,TRBJ2-3,.,TRBV28,13,TGTGCCAGCAAGGGCCGAAGCACAGATACGCAGTATTTT,CASKGRSTDTQYF
once,TRBJ2-6,.,TRBV7-9,15,TGTGCCAGCAGCTTAGGCTCCTTGACCGCCAACGTCCTGACTTTC,CASSLGSLTANVLTF
.,TRBJ1-5,TRBD1,TRBV15,15,TGTGCCACCAGCAGAGATTTGGACAGGATCCAGCCCCAGCATTTT,CATSRDLDRIQPQHF
.,TRBJ2-1,.,TRBV6-5,12,TGTGCCAGCAGTACTACACAGGGAGAGCAGTTCTTC,CASSTTQGEQFF
.,TRBJ2-3,.,TRBV14,14,TGTGCCAGCAGCCCTGGACACATATCCGATACGCAGTATTTT,CASSPGHISDTQYF
.,TRBJ2-3,TRBD2,TRBV14,14,TGTGCCAGCAGCCTAGCGGGAGGGACAGATACGCAGTATTTT,CASSLAGGTDTQYF
.,TRBJ2-7,.,TRBV10-3,11,TGTGCCATCAGTGAAACTTACGAGCAGTACTTC,CAISETYEQYF
.,TRBJ2-3,.,TRBV7-9,13,TGTGCCAGCAGTTACGTTGGGGGAGATACGCAGTATTTT,CASSYVGGDTQYF
.,TRBJ2-1,TRBD1,TRBV5-1,14,TGCGCCAGCAGCTGGGGGACAGGTGATGATGAGCAGTTCTTC,CASSWGTGDDEQFF
.,TRBJ2-1,.,TRBV5-4,15,TGTGCCAGCAGCTTGGAGTCCGGGGACCTGGATGAGCAGTTCTTC,CASSLESGDLDEQFF
.,TRBJ2-3,.,TRBV28,13,TGTGCCAGCACCGGGACACCCGTAGGCGCGCAGTATTTT,CASTGTPVGAQYF
.,TRBJ2-3,TRBD1,TRBV7-2,15,TGTGCCAGCAGCTTAGACAGGGGCAACACAGATACGCAGTATTTT,CASSLDRGNTDTQYF
.,TRBJ1-5,TRBD1,TRBV28,17,TGTGCCAGCGTTAATCCGGGACAGGGGGTCCGTAATCAGCCCCAGCATTTT,CASVNPGQGVRNQPQHF
.,TRBJ2-3,TRBD2,TRBV7-2,13,TGTGCCAGCAGCTCATATAGCGGGGATACGCAGTATTTT,CASSSYSGDTQYF
.,TRBJ2-1,TRBD2,TRBV28,13,TGTGCCAGCAGTCCTCCCCGCGCGGGGGTGCAGTTCTTC,CASSPPRAGVQFF
.,TRBJ2-3,TRBD2,TRBV10-1,18,TGCGCCAGCAGTGAGTCTGGTAGCGGGGTCCTGCGCACAGATACGCAGTATTTT,CASSESGSGVLRTDTQYF
.,TRBJ1-2,.,TRBV11-2,13,TGTGCCAGCAGCTTAGAACAGTTCGGTGGCTACACCTTC,CASSLEQFGGYTF
.,TRBJ2-1,TRBD2,TRBV19,16,TGTGCCAGTAAGGTGAGCGGGGCCAGCTCCTACAATGAGCAGTTCTTC,CASKVSGASSYNEQFF
.,TRBJ2-4,TRBD1,TRBV10-1,14,TGCGCCAGCAGTGACCCGACAGGGGCAAACATTCAGTACTTC,CASSDPTGANIQYF
.,TRBJ1-5,.,TRBV28,12,TGTGCCAGCATCCGGGCCAATCAGCCCCAGCATTTT,CASIRANQPQHF